The T cell receptor (beta chain) under discussion was sequenced for a study of CD8 T cells in ankylosing spondylitis. TCRdb reprocessed the 5' RACE reads with MiXCR, giving one entry per CDR3 protein. The data hold 15,000 to 20,000 distinct CDR3 sequences, with 7% to 10% observed a single time. This clonotype was observed at least ten times. Its cognate antigen is unknown. Study-wide points: From matched ankylosing spondylitis synovial fluid, disease-linked clones were reportedly recovered at significantly enriched levels. Disease-linked clones proved CD8+ and comparatively uncommon in peripheral blood.

With V trimmed by 1 base and J by 9 bases, 6 bases remained unmatched. There are 15 residues in the CDR3. The material sequenced was blood. The clonotype originates from a male donor with ankylosing spondylitis or in good health (not recorded which). The chain is built from TRBV12-3 or TRBV12-4 and TRBJ2-1; 10 nucleotides line up with TRBD1. CDR3 sequence (DNA): TGTGCCAGCAGTTTAGGGGACAGGGGTGGTAGTGAGCAGTTCTTC. Its protein product is CASSLGDRGGSEQFF.